This TCR beta chain was sequenced in a study of response to subunit inactivated influenza vaccine (dated by TCRdb to the late 2010s). Broadly, across the study: To follow how T cells responded to a trivalent subunit inactivated influenza vaccine, the researchers relied on deep quantitative profiling of the T cell receptor repertoire. Overall study results and their limits: According to the authors, only a limited number of new T cells may be recruited by each seasonal influenza vaccination.

Points on this clonotype: Its antigen is unknown. No quality values exist for individual bases; no much larger clone is one base distant.

Library prep was done by RT-PCR. Sequencing was performed on an Illumina HiSeq 2500. The public sequencing data were trimmed at Q25 with fastp and processed into clonotypes with MiXCR by TCRdb, which kept only in-frame beta chains. Records with the same CDR3 protein are collapsed into one entry carrying the most frequent genes and DNA. The sample table holds about 500,000 distinct CDR3 sequences, of which more than 15% were seen once. The ten most abundant clones make up over 2.5% of the sample. Counted from cysteine to phenylalanine, this CDR3 has 14 amino acids. Only the CDR3 part of the read is kept: 42 bases, read in frame from the first base. The germline V gene (reference sequence) provides CDR1 WNHNN and CDR2 SYGVQD. The junction shows trimming of 5 bases on V and 0 bases on J, plus 7 bases between the germline ends.

The sequence was collected from a man in his fifties or sixties who received an inactivated influenza vaccine. Donor details come from another sample of the same person, matched by shared clones. The starting material was CD4+ T cells sorted from PBMCs, obtained around 2 years after vaccination. This chain is built from TRBV10-1 and TRBJ2-2; the D gene lacks a confident call. Here is the DNA: TGCGCCAGCAGTCAGGACGCGAACACCGGGGAGCTGTTTTTT. It translates as CASSQDANTGELFF.